These T cell receptor beta chains were read from a single sample in a study of CD8+ T cells in alopecia areata. Sequencing used immunoSEQ multiplex PCR; TCRdb keeps in-frame clones, though not all of them. There are about 150,000 clones in the sample; under 70% occur only once, and roughly 0.99% lies in the top ten. Here the sequenced sample was CD4+ T cells sorted from blood, taken at week 4, from a patient treated with tofacitinib. The origin of the receptors is a human donor with alopecia areata. Both conserved end residues are part of each CDR3. Each record gives: clone size, J gene, D gene, V gene, CDR3 DNA, CDR3 protein. D genes are given only for firm matches. Size is stated for part of the rows, as once, few or many counts, or as a class when the clone is expanded.

abundance: -; j_gene: TRBJ2-5; d_gene: TRBD1; v_gene: TRBV25-1; CDR3nt: TGTGCCAGCAGGCCCCCCGGGACAGGGCAAGAGACCCAGTACTTC; CDR3aa: CASRPPGTGQETQYF
abundance: -; j_gene: TRBJ1-1; d_gene: -; v_gene: TRBV7-2; CDR3nt: TGTGCCAGCAGCCTCCAACTGAACACTGAAGCTTTCTTT; CDR3aa: CASSLQLNTEAFF
abundance: -; j_gene: TRBJ2-2; d_gene: -; v_gene: TRBV4-2; CDR3nt: TGTGCCAGCAGCCAAGACGGGATTACCGGGGAGCTGTTTTTT; CDR3aa: CASSQDGITGELFF
abundance: -; j_gene: TRBJ1-5; d_gene: -; v_gene: TRBV6-5; CDR3nt: TGTGCCAGCAGGCTTAGAGAAAATCAGCCCCAGCATTTT; CDR3aa: CASRLRENQPQHF
abundance: -; j_gene: TRBJ2-3; d_gene: TRBD1; v_gene: TRBV30; CDR3nt: TGTGCCTGGACCCTCACCGGGACAGGGGGCACAGATACGCAGTATTTT; CDR3aa: CAWTLTGTGGTDTQYF
abundance: -; j_gene: TRBJ1-1; d_gene: TRBD1; v_gene: TRBV29-1; CDR3nt: TGCAGCGTCCGGACAGGGGGAAGCAACACTGAAGCTTTCTTT; CDR3aa: CSVRTGGSNTEAFF
abundance: -; j_gene: TRBJ2-5; d_gene: TRBD1; v_gene: TRBV4-1; CDR3nt: TGCGCCAGCAGCCCAACGGGACAGGCGATCGAGACCCAGTACTTC; CDR3aa: CASSPTGQAIETQYF
abundance: -; j_gene: TRBJ2-3; d_gene: -; v_gene: TRBV29-1; CDR3nt: TGCAGCGTTGATGTGGGGAACGCAGATACGCAGTATTTT; CDR3aa: CSVDVGNADTQYF
abundance: -; j_gene: TRBJ2-3; d_gene: TRBD2; v_gene: TRBV29-1; CDR3nt: TGCAGCGTTGAAGAGGCTAGCGGGGGGCAGGGTACGCAGTATTTT; CDR3aa: CSVEEASGGQGTQYF
abundance: -; j_gene: TRBJ1-2; d_gene: -; v_gene: TRBV29-1; CDR3nt: TGCAGCGTCGCCGGCGGGGGCCCCCAACAGGGTGGCTACACCTTC; CDR3aa: CSVAGGGPQQGGYTF
abundance: few; j_gene: TRBJ2-3; d_gene: TRBD1; v_gene: TRBV7-9; CDR3nt: TGTGCCAGCAGCACCCGGACAGGGGAAGGCTCAGATACGCAGTATTTT; CDR3aa: CASSTRTGEGSDTQYF
abundance: few; j_gene: TRBJ2-5; d_gene: TRBD2; v_gene: TRBV29-1; CDR3nt: TGCAGCGTTGTTTTGACTAGCGGGGGGGACTTCCAAAAGACCCAGTACTTC; CDR3aa: CSVVLTSGGDFQKTQYF
abundance: few; j_gene: TRBJ2-5; d_gene: TRBD2; v_gene: TRBV4-2; CDR3nt: TGTGCCAGCAGCCTCCGGGGGGGCGGTGAGACCCAGTACTTC; CDR3aa: CASSLRGGGETQYF
abundance: -; j_gene: TRBJ1-4; d_gene: -; v_gene: TRBV4-2; CDR3nt: TGTGCCAGCAGCTTGGCGGAGGGAGGAGGCGAAAAACTGTTTTTT; CDR3aa: CASSLAEGGGEKLFF
abundance: -; j_gene: TRBJ1-2; d_gene: -; v_gene: TRBV6-1; CDR3nt: TGTGCCAGCAGTGAAGGGGGCTATGGCTACACCTTC; CDR3aa: CASSEGGYGYTF
abundance: -; j_gene: TRBJ2-2; d_gene: TRBD2; v_gene: TRBV29-1; CDR3nt: TGCAGCGCGCAACTCGGACTAGCGGGGGCCATGAACACCGGGGAGCTGTTTTTT; CDR3aa: CSAQLGLAGAMNTGELFF
abundance: once; j_gene: TRBJ1-1; d_gene: TRBD1; v_gene: TRBV18; CDR3nt: TGTGCCAGCTCACCACAGGGGGCCAGCGGGAACACTGAAGCTTTCTTT; CDR3aa: CASSPQGASGNTEAFF